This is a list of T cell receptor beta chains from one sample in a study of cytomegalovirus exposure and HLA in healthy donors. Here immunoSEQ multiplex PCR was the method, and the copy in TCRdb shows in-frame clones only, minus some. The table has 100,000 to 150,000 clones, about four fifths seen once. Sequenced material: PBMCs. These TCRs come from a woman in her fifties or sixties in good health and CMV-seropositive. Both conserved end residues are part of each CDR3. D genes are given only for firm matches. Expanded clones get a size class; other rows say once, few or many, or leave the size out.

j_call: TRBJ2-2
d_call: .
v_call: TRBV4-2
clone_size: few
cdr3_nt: TGTGCCAGCAGCCAAGATCTTGGGTGGAGGGACGGGGAGCTGTTTTTT
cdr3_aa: CASSQDLGWRDGELFF

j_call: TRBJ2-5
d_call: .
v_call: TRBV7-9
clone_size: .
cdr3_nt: TGTGCCAGCAGCACCTGGCAAGACCAAGAGACCCAGTACTTC
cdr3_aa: CASSTWQDQETQYF

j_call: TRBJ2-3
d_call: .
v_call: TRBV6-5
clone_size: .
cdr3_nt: TGTGCCAGCAGTTACCCTGGCACAGATACGCAGTATTTT
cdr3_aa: CASSYPGTDTQYF

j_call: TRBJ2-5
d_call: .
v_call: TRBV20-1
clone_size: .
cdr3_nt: TGCAGTGCTTATGATCGCGTGACCCAGTACTTC
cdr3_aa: CSAYDRVTQYF

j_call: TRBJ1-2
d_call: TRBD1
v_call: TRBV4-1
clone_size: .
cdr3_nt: TGCGCCAGCAGCGGCCCGGGACAGACAAACTATGGCTACACCTTC
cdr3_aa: CASSGPGQTNYGYTF

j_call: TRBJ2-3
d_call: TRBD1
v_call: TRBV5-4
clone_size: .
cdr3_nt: TGTGCCAGCAGCGCAGGGGACAGGGGCACAGATACGCAGTATTTT
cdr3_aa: CASSAGDRGTDTQYF

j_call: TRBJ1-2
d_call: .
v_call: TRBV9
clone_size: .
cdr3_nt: TGTGCCAGCAGCGACGGGGTTGGCTACACCTTC
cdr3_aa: CASSDGVGYTF

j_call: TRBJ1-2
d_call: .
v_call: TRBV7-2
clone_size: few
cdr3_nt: TGTGCCAGCAGCCCCCAAGGGGCCCCTAACTATGGCTACACCTTC
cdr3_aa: CASSPQGAPNYGYTF

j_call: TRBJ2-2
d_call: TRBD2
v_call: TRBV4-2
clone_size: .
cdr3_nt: TGTGCCAGCAGCCCCTCACGGGGCGGGGGTTGGGCCGGGGAGCTGTTTTTT
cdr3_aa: CASSPSRGGGWAGELFF

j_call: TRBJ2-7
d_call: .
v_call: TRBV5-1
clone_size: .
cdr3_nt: TGCGCCAGCAGCTTGGGGGGAACCAACAGGGCCGAGCAGTACTTC
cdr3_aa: CASSLGGTNRAEQYF

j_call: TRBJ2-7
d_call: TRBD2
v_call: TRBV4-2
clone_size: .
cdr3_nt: TGTGCCAGCAGCCATGAAGCGGGGGGTTCCTACGAGCAGTACTTC
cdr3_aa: CASSHEAGGSYEQYF

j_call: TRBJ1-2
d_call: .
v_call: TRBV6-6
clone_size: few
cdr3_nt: TGTGCCAGCACTTCTGGACTTCATGGCTACACCTTC
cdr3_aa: CASTSGLHGYTF

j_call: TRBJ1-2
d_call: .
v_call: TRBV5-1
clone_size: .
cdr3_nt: TGCGCCAGCAGCCCCGGGGCAGGGGTCGGCTACACCTTC
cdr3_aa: CASSPGAGVGYTF

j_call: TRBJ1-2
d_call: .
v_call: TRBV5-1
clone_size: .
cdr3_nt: TGCGCCAGCAGTTTACAGACGAGTAACTATGGCTACACCTTC
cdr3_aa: CASSLQTSNYGYTF

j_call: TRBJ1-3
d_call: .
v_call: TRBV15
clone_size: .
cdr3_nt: TGTGCCACCAGCATAGACAGTTTCTCTGGAAACACCATATATTTT
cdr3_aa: CATSIDSFSGNTIYF

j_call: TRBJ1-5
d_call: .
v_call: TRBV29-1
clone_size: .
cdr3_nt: TGCAGCGGGAGACACGACAGATATAGCAATCAGCCCCAGCATTTT
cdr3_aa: CSGRHDRYSNQPQHF

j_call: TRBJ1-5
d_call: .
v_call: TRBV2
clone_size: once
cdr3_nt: TGTGCCAGCAGTAATTTCCAGGGGTCCAATCAGCCCCAGCATTTT
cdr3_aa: CASSNFQGSNQPQHF